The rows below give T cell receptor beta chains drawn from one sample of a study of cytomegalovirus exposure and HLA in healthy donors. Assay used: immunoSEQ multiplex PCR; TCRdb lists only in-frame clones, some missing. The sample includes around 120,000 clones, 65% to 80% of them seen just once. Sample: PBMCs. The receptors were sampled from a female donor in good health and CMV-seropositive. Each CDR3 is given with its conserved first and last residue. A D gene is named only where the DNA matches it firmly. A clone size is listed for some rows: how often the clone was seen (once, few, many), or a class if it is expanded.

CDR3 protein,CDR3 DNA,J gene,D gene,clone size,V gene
CASSSQGAGELFF,TGTGCCAGCAGCTCACAGGGCGCCGGGGAGCTGTTTTTT,TRBJ2-2,.,.,TRBV11-2
CASSLGASGYTF,TGTGCCAGCAGCTTGGGGGCCTCTGGCTACACCTTC,TRBJ1-2,.,.,TRBV5-4
CASSHSINNEQFF,TGTGCCAGCAGCCATTCCATCAACAATGAGCAGTTCTTC,TRBJ2-1,.,.,TRBV4-2
CATTTDRRSGANVLTF,TGTGCCACCACCACCGACAGGCGCTCTGGGGCCAACGTCCTGACTTTC,TRBJ2-6,.,.,TRBV15
CASSLSWRETQYF,TGTGCCAGCAGTTTATCCTGGAGAGAGACCCAGTACTTC,TRBJ2-5,.,once,TRBV27
CASREAWMGGYTF,TGTGCCAGCAGGGAGGCATGGATGGGTGGCTACACCTTC,TRBJ1-2,.,.,TRBV2
CATKAWGLKTEAFF,TGTGCCACCAAGGCATGGGGGCTTAAGACTGAAGCTTTCTTT,TRBJ1-1,.,.,TRBV6-5
CASSLLQDSNQPQHF,TGTGCCAGCAGCCTTTTACAGGATAGCAATCAGCCCCAGCATTTT,TRBJ1-5,.,.,TRBV27
CSAERRETQYF,TGCAGTGCTGAGAGGAGGGAGACCCAGTACTTC,TRBJ2-5,.,.,TRBV20-1
CASSSRTGNYGYTF,TGTGCCAGCAGTTCCCGGACGGGAAACTATGGCTACACCTTC,TRBJ1-2,.,.,TRBV27
CAWSTGSGANVLTF,TGTGCCTGGAGTACAGGCTCTGGGGCCAACGTCCTGACTTTC,TRBJ2-6,.,.,TRBV30
CSVMSSASNSPLHF,TGCAGCGTTATGAGTTCAGCGTCAAATTCACCCCTCCACTTT,TRBJ1-6,.,.,TRBV29-1
CASSQEAGGSYEQYF,TGTGCCAGCAGCCAGGAGGCGGGAGGCTCCTACGAGCAGTACTTC,TRBJ2-7,TRBD2,.,TRBV5-5
CASSAVSGNTEAFF,TGTGCCAGTAGTGCGGTATCTGGAAACACTGAAGCTTTCTTT,TRBJ1-1,.,.,TRBV19
CASSLGTSGGDTQYF,TGTGCCAGCAGCCTCGGGACTAGCGGGGGTGATACGCAGTATTTT,TRBJ2-3,TRBD2,.,TRBV5-5
CASSLDRVHGYTF,TGTGCCAGCAGTTTAGACAGGGTCCATGGCTACACCTTC,TRBJ1-2,TRBD1,.,TRBV28
CASSVTGGSTEAFF,TGTGCCAGCAGCGTGACAGGGGGCTCGACTGAAGCTTTCTTT,TRBJ1-1,TRBD1,.,TRBV9
CASSDTGTGYSNQPQHF,TGTGCCAGCAGTGATACCGGGACAGGCTATAGCAATCAGCCCCAGCATTTT,TRBJ1-5,TRBD1,.,TRBV2
CASSLVSRGWDQYF,TGTGCCAGCAGCTTGGTATCCCGGGGATGGGACCAGTACTTC,TRBJ2-5,.,.,TRBV5-6
CASSGTRSAQYF,TGTGCCAGCAGCGGGACTAGGTCAGCTCAGTACTTC,TRBJ2-5,TRBD2,.,TRBV13
CASSGPPGQTYNEQFF,TGTGCCAGCAGCGGACCGCCGGGACAGACTTACAATGAGCAGTTCTTC,TRBJ2-1,TRBD1,.,TRBV7-9
CASSQGNEKLFF,TGTGCCAGCAGTCAGGGTAATGAAAAACTGTTTTTT,TRBJ1-4,.,.,TRBV28